The 24 T cell receptor beta chains given below trace back to one sample, sequenced in a study of response to subunit inactivated influenza vaccine. MiXCR was run by TCRdb on the RT-PCR reads, yielding one entry per CDR3 protein. The data contain fewer than 200,000 distinct CDR3 sequences, about 9.3% of them singletons. The sample in question was non-naive T cells sorted from PBMCs, obtained on the day of vaccination. Receptor source: a man aged 50 to 60 who received an inactivated influenza vaccine.

There are a few counts of this clonotype. The chain couples TRBV6-2 or TRBV6-3 to TRBJ2-4, with D perhaps matching TRBD1 (6 bases). Trimming left V 10 bases short and J 9 bases short, with 28 bases between. The CDR3 is 16 residues long. Looked up from germline, CDR1 is MNHEY and CDR2 is SVGEGT. The CDR3 nucleotides read TGTGCCACCCGGACTGGGGGCTTGAATTCCCGCAGCATTCAGTACTTC. Translated, it gives CATRTGGLNSRSIQYF.

This clonotype was counted between two and nine times. The chain carries TRBV20-1 and TRBJ2-3; D is unresolved. CDR1 and CDR2 from the germline V gene are DFQATT and SNEGSKA (reference sequence). V was shortened by 2 bases and J by 2 bases, with 2 bases between the two germline ends. The CDR3 extends over 11 amino acids. In DNA form, the CDR3 reads TGCAGTGCTAGATACACAGATACGCAGTATTTT. Translating gives CSARYTDTQYF.

Many counts were recorded for this clonotype. The chain combines TRBV12-3 or TRBV12-4 with TRBJ2-3, with D unclear. Trimming pared 7 bases from V and 5 bases from J, leaving 10 bases between. The CDR3 runs 12 residues. Here the CDR3 DNA reads TGTGCCAGCACCCGTGGGGAAGATACGCAGTATTTT. It codes for CASTRGEDTQYF.

This clonotype was seen at least ten times. The V call is TRBV5-1, the J call TRBJ2-1; D is unresolved. The V and J ends lost 5 bases and 8 bases respectively, with 20 bases between them. This CDR3 is 15 amino acids long. Germline-derived CDR1 and CDR2 are SGHRS and YFSETQ. The CDR3 is CASRMGVYEGDEQFF. CDR3 bases: TGCGCCAGCAGGATGGGCGTATACGAAGGCGATGAGCAGTTCTTC.

The sample holds many counts of this clonotype. V is TRBV7-2 and J is TRBJ2-3, with a tentative D call TRBD2 (5 bases). The CDR3 is 17 amino acids. Germline CDR1 is SGHTA and CDR2 is FQGNSA. Trimming pared 1 base from V and 1 base from J, leaving 15 bases between. The CDR3 here is CASSLGTPGWRTDTQYF. In nucleotides, the CDR3 is TGTGCCAGCAGCTTAGGGACCCCGGGGTGGCGCACAGATACGCAGTATTTT.

This clonotype was seen many times. J is TRBJ2-5 and V is TRBV5-1, with 7 bases lining up with TRBD2. CDR1 and CDR2 (germline): SGHRS, YFSETQ. The CDR3 consists of 14 residues. V was pared by 4 bases and J by 5 bases, with 8 bases of the junction left unmatched. Written as DNA, the CDR3 is TGCGCCAGCAGCATTCTGACTAGCCAGGAGACCCAGTACTTC. This translates into CASSILTSQETQYF.

This chain connects TRBV7-2 to TRBJ2-7; 14 positions match TRBD2. J was trimmed by 5 bases and V by 5 bases; bases with no gene match: 5. The CDR3 totals 15 residues. The V gene's germline CDR1 is SGHTA and CDR2 FQGNSA. The CDR3 nucleotides read TGTGCCAGCAGCCTGGGACTAGCGGGGGACCACGAGCAGTACTTC. Translation: CASSLGLAGDHEQYF. Full variable domain (missing parts from reference TRBV7-2 and TRBJ2-7): GAGVSQSPSNKVTEKGKDVELRCDPISGHTALYWYRQSLGQGLEFLIYFQGNSAPDKSGLPSDRFSAERTGGSVSTLTIQRTQQEDSAVYLCASSLGLAGDHEQYFGPGTRLTVT.

In its sample, this clonotype was seen many times. The V call is TRBV30, the J call TRBJ1-5; maybe TRBD1 (5 bases). Trimming stripped 0 bases from V and 0 bases from J, with 9 bases between. This CDR3 has 15 amino acids. Germline V CDR1 and CDR2: GTSNPN, SVGIG (reference sequence). CDR3: CAWSVGTTSNQPQHF. CDR3 in DNA: TGTGCCTGGAGTGTAGGGACGACTAGCAATCAGCCCCAGCATTTT.

This clonotype was observed a few times. The V gene is TRBV12-3 or TRBV12-4, the J gene TRBJ2-3; D not resolved. This CDR3 comprises 13 residues. Trimming removed 3 bases at V and 4 bases at J, with 8 bases between. The CDR3 coding sequence is TGTGCCAGCAGTTTTTCGGGTGCAGATACGCAGTATTTT. As protein: CASSFSGADTQYF.

This clonotype was counted only a few times. V gene TRBV7-3 combines with J gene TRBJ2-1; 7 bases fit TRBD1. This CDR3 has 14 amino acids. Germline CDR1 is SGHTA and CDR2 is FQGTGA. V was pared by 3 bases and J by 7 bases, with 6 bases of the junction left unmatched. The CDR3 sequence is CASSLTGSKNEQFF. The CDR3, as DNA: TGTGCCAGCAGCTTGACAGGGAGTAAGAATGAGCAGTTCTTC.

This clonotype appeared a few times. This sequence joins TRBV20-1 and TRBJ2-7; 7 nucleotides line up with TRBD2. Germline V CDR1 and CDR2: DFQATT, SNEGSKA (reference sequence). This CDR3 is 14 amino acids long. The ends lost 3 bases at V and 2 bases at J; junction bases unmatched: 7. CDR3 DNA sequence: TGCAGTGCTAGGATAGCGGGTATTACCTACGAGCAGTACTTC. Amino acids: CSARIAGITYEQYF.

The rearrangement links TRBV6-2 or TRBV6-3 to TRBJ1-6; D remains unclear. V lost 5 bases, J lost 0 bases, and 14 bases lay in between. The germline V gene has CDR1 MNHEY and CDR2 SVGEGT. The CDR3 is made up of 17 amino acids. CDR3 region: CASSDRTASSYNSPLHF. CDR3 in DNA: TGTGCCAGCAGTGACCGGACGGCGAGCTCCTATAATTCACCCCTCCACTTT.

This rearrangement joins TRBV20-1 to TRBJ2-1; D remains ambiguous. The length of the CDR3 is 18 residues. CDR1 is DFQATT and CDR2 is SNEGSKA in the germline V gene (reference sequence). The CDR3 loop is CCFRPQVLGLVSYNEQFF. The CDR3 nucleotides read TGCTGCTTTAGGCCCCAGGTTCTGGGTCTGGTCTCCTACAATGAGCAGTTCTTC.

This clonotype was found a few times. At one boundary the junction diverges from the germline segment, which might be a read error. V gene TRBV20-1 combines with J gene TRBJ1-5; D unclear. The CDR3 extends over 14 amino acids. CDR1 and CDR2 from the germline V gene are DFQATT and SNEGSKA (reference sequence). The CDR3 here is CSARPPGVNQPHHF. The CDR3 bases are TGCAGTGCTAGACCCCCGGGAGTAAATCAGCCCCACCATTTT.

This clonotype appeared many times. This chain links TRBV6-5 with TRBJ1-1; tentative D call: TRBD1 (6 bases). The CDR3 loop spans 16 amino acids. CDR1 is MNHEY and CDR2 is SVGAGI in the germline V gene. Trimming cost V 6 bases and J 1 base, with 18 bases left between them. The CDR3, as DNA: TGTGCCAGCAGCCACTCGTGGGGGCAGGGGAACACTGAAGCTTTCTTT. It codes for CASSHSWGQGNTEAFF.

This clonotype came up a few times. J is TRBJ2-7 and V is TRBV4-3; D is perhaps TRBD2 (6 bases). Between the trimmed V and J ends, which lost 1 base and 8 bases, there was a span of 9 bases. The CDR3 loop spans 12 amino acids. The V gene's germline CDR1 is LGHNA and CDR2 YSLEER. The CDR3 is CASSQGTTKQYF. The CDR3 DNA reads as TGCGCCAGCAGCCAAGGGACTACCAAGCAGTACTTC.

This chain uses TRBV29-1 with TRBJ2-1; D gene ambiguous. CDR3 length: 13 amino acids. V was cut by 3 bases and J by 5 bases, with 11 bases left in between. CDR1 is SQVTM and CDR2 is ANQGSEA in the germline V gene. CDR3: CSVDGQVNNEQFF. DNA for the CDR3: TGCAGCGTTGACGGTCAGGTGAACAATGAGCAGTTCTTC.

This clonotype was observed a handful of times. The V and J genes are TRBV7-8 and TRBJ2-1; a weak D match, TRBD2 (6 bases). This CDR3 has 14 amino acids. Per germline, CDR1 SGHVS and CDR2 FQNEAQ. V dropped 1 base and J dropped 10 bases, with 14 bases sitting between them. CDR3 loop: CASSLGWLAGEQFF. The CDR3 region has the DNA TGTGCCAGCAGCTTAGGTTGGCTGGCGGGGGAGCAGTTCTTC. Looking up the rest from reference TRBV7-8 and TRBJ2-1 gives the full variable domain: GAGVSQSPRYKVAKRGQDVALRCDPISGHVSLFWYQQALGQGPEFLTYFQNEAQLDKSGLPSDRFFAERPEGSVSTLKIQRTQQEDSAVYLCASSLGWLAGEQFFGPGTRLTVL.

There are a few counts of this clonotype. The chain is built from TRBV20-1 and TRBJ1-4; TRBD1 is a possible D gene (5 bases). Germline V gives CDR1 DFQATT, CDR2 SNEGSKA (reference sequence). The CDR3 is 14 amino acids. Trimming took 0 bases from V and 3 from J, leaving 8 bases between them. The CDR3 coding sequence is TGCAGTGCTAGAGATGGGGGTCCTAATGAAAAACTGTTTTTT. Translated, it gives CSARDGGPNEKLFF.

This clonotype was counted between two and nine times. The J gene is TRBJ2-7, the V gene TRBV15, with 8 nucleotides matching TRBD2. Germline V gene sequence: CDR1 LNHNV, CDR2 YYDKDF (reference sequence). This CDR3 is 14 amino acids long. V trimming: 0 bases; J trimming: 7 bases; junction bases outside the gene matches: 5. The CDR3 reads CATSREAGGVEQYF. CDR3 DNA: TGTGCCACCAGCAGAGAGGCGGGAGGAGTAGAGCAGTACTTC.

This clonotype was detected a few times. This rearrangement joins TRBV10-3 to TRBJ2-2; 11 nucleotides align to TRBD2. Germline CDR1 ENHRY, CDR2 SYGVKD. The J segment lost 1 base and the V segment lost 5 bases, leaving 3 bases of the junction unmatched. The CDR3 runs to 16 residues. The CDR3 here is CAISQTSGVNTGELFF. CDR3 in DNA: TGTGCCATCAGTCAGACTAGCGGGGTGAACACCGGGGAGCTGTTTTTT.

The rearrangement links TRBV10-3 to TRBJ2-1; TRBD2 aligns across 9 bases. The CDR3 has 15 amino acids. The V segment lost 6 bases and the J segment 10 bases; nucleotides outside the gene matches: 13. Germline CDR1 is ENHRY and CDR2 is SYGVKD. This CDR3 reads CAIRVGGRGLGEQFF. The CDR3 DNA reads TGTGCCATCAGGGTTGGCGGGAGGGGCCTTGGAGAGCAGTTCTTC.

There are many counts of this clonotype. The chain carries TRBV5-8 and TRBJ1-5, with a tentative D call TRBD1 (6 bases). This CDR3 is 15 amino acids long. Trimming took off 0 bases at V and 5 bases at J, with 12 bases between the two ends. The germline gives CDR1 SGHTS, CDR2 YDEGEE. Here the CDR3 reads CASSLDFGGHQPQHF. The CDR3, as DNA: TGTGCCAGCAGCTTGGATTTTGGGGGCCATCAGCCCCAGCATTTT.

This clonotype came up a few times. CDR3 in amino acids: CAISELGPETQYF. CDR3 DNA sequence: TGTGCCATCAGTGAATTAGGCCCGGAGACCCAGTACTTC. The chain combines TRBV10-3 with TRBJ2-5; D is uncertain. Germline assignment: CDR1 ENHRY and CDR2 SYGVKD. This CDR3 has 13 residues. With 3 bases removed from V and 5 bases from J, the gap between germline ends came to 10 bases.